This TCR beta chain was sequenced during a study of CD8 T cells in ankylosing spondylitis. Making the TCR beta libraries involved quantitative 5'-RACE with molecular barcodes. MiXCR, applied by TCRdb to the 5' RACE reads, yields one record per CDR3 protein. The table lists about 90,000 distinct CDR3 sequences, approximately 9.6% of them singletons. Concerning this clonotype: Its antigen is unknown.

J lost 1 base, V lost 0 bases, and 6 bases had no gene match. Germline CDR1 reads DFQATT; CDR2 reads SNEGSKA (reference sequence). The CDR3 has 16 amino acids. Study-level points and caveats: A TCR beta motif of 8 or 9 highly homologous variants appeared characteristic of ankylosing spondylitis blood.

The chain has TRBV20-1 and TRBJ2-5; 9 bases fit TRBD2. The sequenced sample consisted of blood, either unsorted or a sorted T cell fraction (not recorded which). This TCR was recovered from a male donor with ankylosing spondylitis. CDR3 sequence reads: CSARDRLAVVQETQYF. The CDR3 DNA reads TGCAGTGCTAGAGACAGACTAGCGGTGGTCCAAGAGACCCAGTACTTC.